This T cell receptor beta chain was sequenced in a study of T cell repertoires in cytomegalovirus infection. This clonotype was seen ten or more times. Its antigen is unknown. From the reads, TCRdb called clonotypes with MiXCR, one entry per CDR3 protein. This table holds approximately 89,000 distinct CDR3 sequences, 20% to 30% found once. Trimming shortened V by 1 base and J by 1 base, and 7 bases separated the two germline ends. CDR3 length equals 14 residues. The germline CDR1 and CDR2 sequences are SGHVT and SQSDAQ. The starting material was CD8+ T cells from cultured PBMCs, obtained from culture after CMV antigen stimulation. J is TRBJ2-5 and V is TRBV7-4, with D perhaps matching TRBD1 (6 bases). This TCR was sampled from a human donor in good health (CMV status not recorded). Some clones in this sample may be carry-over from other donors' samples. The CDR3 sequence is CASSLGGLQETQYF. The CDR3, as DNA: TGTGCCAGCAGCTTAGGGGGGCTCCAAGAGACCCAGTACTTC.